The 30 T cell receptor beta chains given below trace back to one sample, sequenced in a study of T cells after posttransplantation cyclophosphamide. Cyclophosphamide on days +3 and +4 followed busulfan-fludarabine conditioning and a marrow graft. Libraries were prepared by immunoSEQ multiplex PCR; TCRdb keeps only in-frame clonotypes and omits some of them. The sample consists of under 8,500 clones, 80% to 90% of them appearing once. Sequencing used CD4+ T cells sorted from blood, obtained more than 1,000 days after allogeneic stem cell transplant with posttransplant cyclophosphamide. The receptors were gathered from a female patient aged 40-50 years who received an allogeneic stem cell transplant from a related donor, was CMV-positive, and had no GVHD. The T cells may come from the graft donor.

This clone turned up a few times. This chain connects TRBV2 to TRBJ1-5, with D maybe TRBD1 (6 bases). Germline values: CDR1 SNHLY, CDR2 FYNNEI. The CDR3 runs to 14 residues. The V gene lost 4 bases and the J gene lost 2 bases, with 9 bases spanning the gap. CDR3 residues: CASSVQGGNQPQHF. The CDR3, as DNA: TGTGCCAGCAGTGTACAGGGTGGCAATCAGCCCCAGCATTTT.

This clone was counted a single time. The gene calls are TRBV6-5 and TRBJ1-2, with D possibly matching TRBD1 (6 bases). Per the germline V gene, CDR1 is MNHEY and CDR2 is SVGAGI. This CDR3 is 15 amino acids long. V was shortened by 4 bases and J by 8 bases, with 20 bases between the two germline ends. Here the CDR3 reads CASSLHDRSSIGYTF. The CDR3 DNA reads as TGTGCCAGCAGTTTGCACGACAGGTCTTCTATAGGCTACACCTTC.

Relative to its sample, this clone is large. The chain has TRBV5-1 and TRBJ1-1, with TRBD1 matching 11 bases. Germline CDR1 reads SGHRS; CDR2 reads YFSETQ. J was trimmed by 13 bases and V by 3 bases; bases with no gene match: 14. The CDR3 is 15 amino acids. The CDR3 DNA reads as TGCGCCAGCAGCTCGGATCCCGGGACAGGGGGATCTGGTTTCTTT. It specifies CASSSDPGTGGSGFF.

The V and J genes are TRBV2 and TRBJ2-7; 8 bases line up with TRBD1. This CDR3 contains 14 residues. V lost 8 bases to trimming and J lost 0 bases; unmatched junction nucleotides: 6. Per the germline V gene, CDR1 is SNHLY and CDR2 is FYNNEI. CDR3 bases: TGTGCCAGCGGCCGGGACAGGAGCTCCTACGAGCAGTACTTC. It yields the protein CASGRDRSSYEQYF.

The chain employs TRBV2 and TRBJ2-7, with D perhaps TRBD1 (7 bases). Trimming left V 7 bases short and J 1 base short, with 11 bases between. Germline V gene data show CDR1 as SNHLY and CDR2 as FYNNEI. This CDR3 is 13 amino acids long. CDR3: CASNQGGSYEQYF. DNA of the CDR3: TGTGCCAGCAATCAGGGGGGTTCCTACGAGCAGTACTTC.

DNA of the CDR3: TGTGCCAGCAGCTTGGGTGCGTACCAAGAGACCCAGTACTTC. Protein: CASSLGAYQETQYF. V usage is TRBV5-4 and J usage is TRBJ2-5; D unclear. The CDR3 sequence is 14 residues long. The V and J ends lost 0 bases and 0 bases respectively, with 6 bases between them. Per the germline V gene, CDR1 is SGHNT and CDR2 is YYREEE (reference sequence).

The chain couples TRBV4-2 to TRBJ2-5; TRBD1 matches at 9 bases. The CDR3 totals 15 residues. The V segment lost 3 bases and the J segment 4 bases; nucleotides outside the gene matches: 6. CDR1 is LGHNA, CDR2 YNFKEQ, per germline. Here the CDR3 reads CASSQEGQGRETQYF. The CDR3 DNA is TGTGCCAGCAGCCAGGAGGGACAGGGCAGAGAGACCCAGTACTTC.

This rearrangement joins TRBV14 to TRBJ1-4; 9 bases match TRBD1. CDR1 is SGHDN, CDR2 FVKESK, per germline. CDR3 length: 15 residues. V lost 1 base and J lost 7; bases outside the gene matches: 4. The DNA of the CDR3 is TGTGCCAGCAGCCAAGCAACAGGGGGCTTTGAAAAACTGTTTTTT. Its protein is CASSQATGGFEKLFF.

Only one count was recorded for this clone. J is TRBJ1-6 and V is TRBV6-1; 10 bases match TRBD1. The V gene's germline CDR1 is MNHNS and CDR2 SASEGT. The CDR3 loop spans 14 amino acids. The V and J ends lost 7 bases and 7 bases, in that order; junction bases with no gene match: 4. CDR3 in amino acids: CASTGQGGNSPLHF. The CDR3 DNA is TGTGCCAGCACCGGACAGGGGGGAAATTCACCCCTCCACTTT.

About this clone itself: Within the sample, other DNA sequences also encode this same CDR3. The chain links TRBV2 to TRBJ1-6; tentative D call: TRBD1 (5 bases). V lost 6 bases to trimming and J lost 7 bases, with 13 bases between them. The CDR3 is 14 amino acids. Germline CDR1 is SNHLY and CDR2 is FYNNEI. The CDR3 nucleotides are TGTGCCAGCAGGAGGGCGGGACCAAATTCACCCCTCCACTTT. It is translated as CASRRAGPNSPLHF.

The V gene is TRBV28, the J gene TRBJ1-2, with D possibly being TRBD1 (6 bases). This CDR3 is 17 amino acids long. Germline CDR1 MDHEN, CDR2 SYDVKM. V lost 5 bases to trimming and J lost 0 bases, with 19 bases between them. The CDR3: CASSRQIRGLANYGYTF. The CDR3 bases are TGTGCCAGCAGTCGACAAATCAGGGGACTAGCTAACTATGGCTACACCTTC.

The V gene is TRBV4-1, the J gene TRBJ2-1, with D possibly TRBD2 on 7 matching bases. The germline CDR1 and CDR2 sequences are MGHRA and YSYEKL. V was pared by 4 bases and J by 4 bases, with 17 bases between. This CDR3 is built from 16 residues. CDR3 sequence: CASSPVGRGLYNEQFF. For the CDR3, the DNA is TGCGCCAGCAGCCCCGTGGGGCGGGGGCTATACAATGAGCAGTTCTTC.

The chain recombines TRBV7-2 with TRBJ1-1, with 9 bases that match TRBD1. The CDR3 totals 13 residues. The germline V gene encodes CDR1 SGHTA and CDR2 FQGNSA. Losses at the gene ends were 5 bases for V and 10 bases for J; bases not matched to a gene: 8. The CDR3: CASSLIRTGVAFF. Here the CDR3 DNA reads TGTGCCAGCAGCCTGATCCGGACAGGGGTAGCTTTCTTT.

In this sample, this clone turned up once. CDR3 DNA sequence: TGCGCCAGCAGCAGCGACGGGATGGCTAATGAAAAACTGTTTTTT. Encoded protein: CASSSDGMANEKLFF. V usage is TRBV5-1 and J usage is TRBJ1-4; no clear D. Germline V CDR1 and CDR2: SGHRS, YFSETQ. Trimming left V 4 bases short and J 3 bases short, with 13 bases between. The CDR3 covers 15 residues.

The chain couples TRBV5-6 to TRBJ2-3; D may be TRBD2 (6 bases). Trimming removed 0 bases from V and 5 bases from J, with 13 bases in between. Germline loops: CDR1 SGHDT, CDR2 YYEEEE. The CDR3 loop spans 15 amino acids. The CDR3 sequence: CASSLGQLAGDTQYF. The CDR3 DNA is TGTGCCAGCAGCTTGGGGCAACTAGCCGGAGATACGCAGTATTTT.

Concerning this clone itself: At one end the junction does not follow the germline gene, possibly because of a read error. This same CDR3 is encoded by further DNA sequences in the sample. CDR3 in DNA: TGTGCCAGCAGCCGCGGGGAAGGGAGGAATTCCCCCCTCCACTTT. The encoded protein is CASSRGEGRNSPLHF. The chain joins TRBV6-5 to TRBJ1-6; unclear D gene. From germline, CDR1 is MNHEY and CDR2 SVGAGI. The CDR3 contains 15 residues.

In regard to this clone: The junction shows a germline mismatch at one end, possibly a read error. Other DNA sequences within the sample encode an identical CDR3. The chain recombines TRBV5-5 with TRBJ1-6; 9 bases align to TRBD1. Germline V lookup: CDR1 SGHKS, CDR2 YYEKEE (reference sequence). The CDR3 consists of 15 residues. CDR3 bases: TGTGCCAGCAGCGAATGGGACAGGGCTAATTCCCCCCTCCACTTT. It yields the protein CASSEWDRANSPLHF.

The chain couples TRBV4-1 to TRBJ2-5; 7 bases fit TRBD1. The CDR3 totals 17 residues. V shed 1 base and J 5 bases; nucleotides not matched to a gene: 13. CDR1 is MGHRA, CDR2 YSYEKL, per germline. This chain's CDR3 is CASSQGKGAGLSETQYF. The DNA for the CDR3 is TGCGCCAGCAGCCAAGGAAAGGGGGCCGGCCTCAGTGAGACCCAGTACTTC.

A remark on this clone: Other DNA sequences in the same sample also yield this CDR3. This sequence joins TRBV4-3 and TRBJ1-6; D unclear. CDR3 length equals 18 residues. Per the germline V gene, CDR1 is LGHNA and CDR2 is YSLEER. With 0 bases removed from V and 4 bases from J, the gap between germline ends came to 16 bases. The CDR3 spells CASSQDSPHTVYNSPLHF. The CDR3 DNA reads TGCGCCAGCAGCCAAGATTCCCCCCACACAGTTTATAATTCACCCCTCCACTTT.

The chain joins TRBV19 to TRBJ1-6, with TRBD1 identical over 8 bases. Per germline, CDR1 LNHDA and CDR2 SQIVND (reference sequence). The V and J ends lost 4 bases and 12 bases, in that order; junction bases with no gene match: 5. The CDR3 covers 13 residues. CDR3 bases: TGTGCCAGTAGTACGGGACAGGCCCTACCCCTCCACTTT. Translated, it gives CASSTGQALPLHF.

J is TRBJ2-1 and V is TRBV5-1; 11 nucleotides align to TRBD2. The CDR3 sequence is 14 residues long. V gave up 0 bases and J gave up 14 bases; unmatched junction bases: 7. Germline lookup yields CDR1 SGHRS and CDR2 YFSETQ. The CDR3, as DNA: TGCGCCAGCAGCTTGGGTTTAGCGGGGGGGCACGAGTTCTTC. Encoded protein: CASSLGLAGGHEFF.

Only a few counts were recorded for this clone. The chain employs TRBV19 and TRBJ1-5; 8 bases align to TRBD1. Unmatched junction bases numbered 16, after V lost 2 bases and J lost 4 bases. This CDR3 is 19 amino acids long. The V gene's germline CDR1 is LNHDA and CDR2 SQIVND (reference sequence). CDR3 DNA: TGTGCCAGTAGTATATTTGGAGTTGCGGGGACAGGAGTTAATCAGCCCCAGCATTTT. As protein: CASSIFGVAGTGVNQPQHF.

In the case of this clone: A read error may produce the germline difference seen at one junction end. Within the sample, other DNA sequences also encode this same CDR3. The gene calls are TRBV4-2 and TRBJ1-6; D gene unclear. The V gene's germline CDR1 is LGHNA and CDR2 YNFKEQ. The CDR3 is 14 amino acids. The CDR3 here is CASRDTAYNSPLHF. As DNA, the CDR3 is TGTGCCAGCAGAGACACTGCCTATAATTCCCCCCTCCACTTT.

The chain couples TRBV6-5 to TRBJ1-3; 7 bases fit TRBD1. V lost 6 bases to trimming and J lost 0 bases; unmatched junction nucleotides: 5. This CDR3 has 15 amino acids. CDR1 is MNHEY, CDR2 SVGAGI, per germline. CDR3 coding DNA: TGTGCCAGCAGGTCGACAGGGTTCTCTGGAAACACCATATATTTT. Translated: CASRSTGFSGNTIYF.

This chain uses TRBV19 with TRBJ2-6; D unclear. Germline V gene lookup returns CDR1 LNHDA and CDR2 SQIVND (reference sequence). The CDR3 spans 16 residues. Trimming removed 3 bases from V and 0 bases from J, with 9 bases in between. Here the CDR3 reads CASSILTASGANVLTF. CDR3 in DNA: TGTGCCAGTAGTATTCTAACAGCCTCTGGGGCCAACGTCCTGACTTTC.

In nucleotides, the CDR3 is TGCAGTGCTCCAGGACTAGGAGCCCAGTACTTC. Translating it yields CSAPGLGAQYF. This rearrangement joins TRBV20-1 to TRBJ2-5; 7 positions match TRBD2. Germline loops: CDR1 DFQATT, CDR2 SNEGSKA (reference sequence). CDR3 length: 11 amino acids. With 5 bases clipped from V and 9 bases from J, the junction kept 6 bases outside the gene matches.

This chain joins TRBV18 and TRBJ1-4; D gene ambiguous. This CDR3 is built from 13 residues. V lost 5 bases to trimming and J lost 4 bases, with 8 bases between them. CDR1 is KGHSH and CDR2 is LQKENI in the germline V gene. Here the CDR3 DNA reads TGTGCCAGCTCATCCCGTTATAATGAAAAACTGTTTTTT. Its translation is CASSSRYNEKLFF.

V gene TRBV11-1 combines with J gene TRBJ1-2, with 9 nucleotides matching TRBD1. The CDR3 runs to 16 residues. Germline CDR1 reads SGHAT; CDR2 reads FQDESV (reference sequence). The junction had 9 bases not matched to a gene; V was cut back by 4 bases and J by 3 bases. The CDR3 bases are TGTGCCAGCAGCTCAACTCCGGGACAGGGAGACTATGGCTACACCTTC. This translates into CASSSTPGQGDYGYTF. The full variable domain, completed using reference TRBV11-1 and TRBJ1-2, is EAEVAQSPRYKITEKSQAVAFWCDPISGHATLYWYRQILGQGPELLVQFQDESVVDDSQLPKDRFSAERLKGVDSTLKIQPAELGDSAMYLCASSSTPGQGDYGYTFGSGTRLTVV.

The rearrangement links TRBV7-2 to TRBJ1-5; 9 positions agree with TRBD1. The CDR3 has 15 amino acids. CDR1 is SGHTA and CDR2 is FQGNSA in the germline V gene. With V trimmed by 2 bases and J by 5 bases, 4 bases remained unmatched. The CDR3 DNA follows: TGTGCCAGCAGCTTAAGGGACAGGGCTCATCAGCCCCAGCATTTT. Its protein product is CASSLRDRAHQPQHF.

The chain uses TRBV2 and TRBJ2-5, with 8 bases fitting TRBD1. Trimming removed 4 bases from V and 5 bases from J; junction bases left unmatched: 15. Germline loops: CDR1 SNHLY, CDR2 FYNNEI. CDR3 length: 17 residues. The CDR3 spells CASSGRTGLTGPETQYF. The CDR3 DNA is TGTGCCAGCAGTGGCCGGACAGGGTTAACCGGTCCGGAGACCCAGTACTTC. Supplemented by reference TRBV2 and TRBJ2-5, the full variable domain reads EPEVTQTPSHQVTQMGQEVILRCVPISNHLYFYWYRQILGQKVEFLVSFYNNEISEKSEIFDDQFSVERPDGSNFTLKIRSTKLEDSAMYFCASSGRTGLTGPETQYFGPGTRLLVL.